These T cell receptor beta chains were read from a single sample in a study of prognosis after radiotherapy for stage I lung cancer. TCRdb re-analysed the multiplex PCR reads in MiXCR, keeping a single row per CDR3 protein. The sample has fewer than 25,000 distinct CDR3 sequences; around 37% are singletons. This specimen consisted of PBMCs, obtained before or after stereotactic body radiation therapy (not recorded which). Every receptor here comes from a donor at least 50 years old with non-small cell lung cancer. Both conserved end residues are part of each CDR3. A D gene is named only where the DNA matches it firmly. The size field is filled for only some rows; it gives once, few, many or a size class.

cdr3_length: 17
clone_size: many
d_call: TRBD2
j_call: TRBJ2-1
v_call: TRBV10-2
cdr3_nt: TGCGCCAGCAGTGGGGGTTCAGGCGGGAGGCAATACAATGAGCAGTTCTTC
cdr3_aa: CASSGGSGGRQYNEQFF

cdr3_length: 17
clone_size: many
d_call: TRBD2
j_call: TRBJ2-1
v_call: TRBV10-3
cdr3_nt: TGTGCCATCAGTGACCCGGCCGGGACTAGGACTTACAATGAGCAGTTCTTC
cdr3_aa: CAISDPAGTRTYNEQFF

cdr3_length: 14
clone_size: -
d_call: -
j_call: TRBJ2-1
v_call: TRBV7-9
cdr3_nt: TGTGCCAGCAGCTTAGAGCGTGGTTACAATGAGCAGTTCTTC
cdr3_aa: CASSLERGYNEQFF

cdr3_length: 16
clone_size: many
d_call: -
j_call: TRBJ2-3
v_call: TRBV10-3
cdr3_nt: TGTGCCATCAGTGGGATCCGGGTCGCGAGCACAGATACGCAGTATTTT
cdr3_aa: CAISGIRVASTDTQYF

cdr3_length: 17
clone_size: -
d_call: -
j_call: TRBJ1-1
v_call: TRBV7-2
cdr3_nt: TGTGCCAGCAGCTTATGGCTCGGGGGCGAGGTGAACAATGAAGCTTTCTTT
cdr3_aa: CASSLWLGGEVNNEAFF

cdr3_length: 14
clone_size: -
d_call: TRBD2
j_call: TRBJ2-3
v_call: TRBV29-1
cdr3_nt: TGCAGCGTTGCAGGACTAGCGGGTGCCGATACGCAGTATTTT
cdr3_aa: CSVAGLAGADTQYF

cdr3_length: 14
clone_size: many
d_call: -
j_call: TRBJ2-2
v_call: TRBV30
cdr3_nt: TGTGCCTGGAGTAGGGGTCCTAACACCGGGGAGCTGTTTTTT
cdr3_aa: CAWSRGPNTGELFF

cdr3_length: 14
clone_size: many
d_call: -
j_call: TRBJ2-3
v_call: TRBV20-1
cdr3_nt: TGCAGTGCTAGAGTCTACCTTAACACAGATACGCAGTATTTT
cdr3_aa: CSARVYLNTDTQYF

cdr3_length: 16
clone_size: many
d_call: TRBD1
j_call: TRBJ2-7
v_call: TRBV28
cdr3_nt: TGTGCCAGCAGTTTATCCGGACAGGGTTTTAACTACGAGCAGTACTTC
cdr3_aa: CASSLSGQGFNYEQYF

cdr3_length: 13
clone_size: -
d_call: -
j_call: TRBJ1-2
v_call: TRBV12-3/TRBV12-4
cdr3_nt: TGTGCCAGCAGAACCCAGGTTGGGGTTGGCTACACCTTC
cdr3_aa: CASRTQVGVGYTF

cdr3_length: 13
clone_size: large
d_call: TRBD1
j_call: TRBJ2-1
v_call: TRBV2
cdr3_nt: TGTGCCAGCTCCGGGACAGCCTTAGGTGAGCAGTTCTTC
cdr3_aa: CASSGTALGEQFF

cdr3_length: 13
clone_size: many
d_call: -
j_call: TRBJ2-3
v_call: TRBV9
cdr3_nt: TGTGCCAGCAGCGCATACTACACAGATACGCAGTATTTT
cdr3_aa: CASSAYYTDTQYF

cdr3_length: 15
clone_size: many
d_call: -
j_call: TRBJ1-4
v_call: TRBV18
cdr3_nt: TGTGCCAGCTCACCACTGGGCTCAACTAATGAAAAACTGTTTTTT
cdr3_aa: CASSPLGSTNEKLFF

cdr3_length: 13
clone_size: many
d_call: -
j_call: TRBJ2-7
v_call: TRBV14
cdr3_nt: TGTGCCAGCAGCCAAGTGGTGGGTTACGAGCAGTACTTC
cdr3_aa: CASSQVVGYEQYF

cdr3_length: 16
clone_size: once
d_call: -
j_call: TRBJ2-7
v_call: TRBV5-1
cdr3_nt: TGCGCCATCAGCTTGGAGGTCTCGGGCCGCTCCTACGAGCAGTACTTC
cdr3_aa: CAISLEVSGRSYEQYF

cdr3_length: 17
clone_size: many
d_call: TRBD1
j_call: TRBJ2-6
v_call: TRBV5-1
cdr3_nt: TGCGCCAGCAGCTTGGCCGGACAGGGTTCTGGGGCCAACGTCCTGACTTTC
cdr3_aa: CASSLAGQGSGANVLTF

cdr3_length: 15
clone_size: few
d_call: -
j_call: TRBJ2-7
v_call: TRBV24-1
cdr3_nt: TGTGCCACCAGTCGTGGGGCAGGGTACACCTACGAGCAGTACTTC
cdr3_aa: CATSRGAGYTYEQYF

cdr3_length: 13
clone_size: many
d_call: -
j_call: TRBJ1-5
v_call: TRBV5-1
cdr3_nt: TGCGCCAGCAGCTCAGGGCCGAATCAGCCCCAGCATTTT
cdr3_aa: CASSSGPNQPQHF

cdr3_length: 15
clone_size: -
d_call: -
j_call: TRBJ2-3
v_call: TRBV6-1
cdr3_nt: TGTGCCAGCAGTGAACAGGGGTTCAGCACAGATACGCAGTATTTT
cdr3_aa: CASSEQGFSTDTQYF

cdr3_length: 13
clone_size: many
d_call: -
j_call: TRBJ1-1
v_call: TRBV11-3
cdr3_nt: TGTGCCAGCACCTTGGGGGCGAACACTGAAGCTTTCTTT
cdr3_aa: CASTLGANTEAFF

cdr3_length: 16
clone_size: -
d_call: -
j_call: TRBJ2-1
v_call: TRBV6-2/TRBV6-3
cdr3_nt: TGTGCCAGCAGCCCTTCTTCAGGGGGGTGTTACAATGAGCAGTTCTTC
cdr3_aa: CASSPSSGGCYNEQFF

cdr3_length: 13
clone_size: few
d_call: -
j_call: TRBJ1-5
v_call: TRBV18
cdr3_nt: TGTGCCAGCTCACTCGATAGCAATCAGCCCCAGCATTTT
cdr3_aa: CASSLDSNQPQHF

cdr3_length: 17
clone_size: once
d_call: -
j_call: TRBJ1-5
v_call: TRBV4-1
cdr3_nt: TGCGCCAGCAGCCAAGTTACGACAGATTGGCGCAATCATCCCCGGCATTTT
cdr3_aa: CASSQVTTDWRNHPRHF

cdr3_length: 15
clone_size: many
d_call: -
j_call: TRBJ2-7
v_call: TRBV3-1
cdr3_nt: TGTGCCAGCAGCCAAGAGTGGGAGGGGGGGCACGAGCAGTACTTC
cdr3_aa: CASSQEWEGGHEQYF

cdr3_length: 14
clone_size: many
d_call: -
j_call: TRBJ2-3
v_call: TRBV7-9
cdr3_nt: TGTGCCAGCAGCCAACGAGGGGGTACAGATACGCAGTATTTT
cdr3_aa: CASSQRGGTDTQYF

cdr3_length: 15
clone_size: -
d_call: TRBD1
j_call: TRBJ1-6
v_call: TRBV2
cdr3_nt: TGTGCCAGCAGTCCCCAGGGGGGGGATAATTCACAACTCCACTTT
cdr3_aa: CASSPQGGDNSQLHF

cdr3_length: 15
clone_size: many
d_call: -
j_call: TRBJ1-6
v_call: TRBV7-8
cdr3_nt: TGTGCCAGCAGCTTAAAGGGCTCCTATAATTCACCCCTCCACTTT
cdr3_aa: CASSLKGSYNSPLHF

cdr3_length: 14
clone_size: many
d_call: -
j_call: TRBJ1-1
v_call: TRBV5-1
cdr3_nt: TGCGCCAGCAGCTTGGGCAGATCGAACACTGAAGCTTTCTTT
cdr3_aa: CASSLGRSNTEAFF

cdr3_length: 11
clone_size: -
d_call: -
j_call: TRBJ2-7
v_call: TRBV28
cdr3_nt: TGTGCCAGCGGGTTGGCCCACGAGCAGTACTTC
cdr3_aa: CASGLAHEQYF

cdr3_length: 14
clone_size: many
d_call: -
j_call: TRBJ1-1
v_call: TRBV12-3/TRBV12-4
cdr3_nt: TGTGCCAGCAGTATAAGAGGGGGGAACACTGAAGCTTTCTTT
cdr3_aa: CASSIRGGNTEAFF

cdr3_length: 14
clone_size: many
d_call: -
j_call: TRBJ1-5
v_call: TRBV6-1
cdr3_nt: TGTGCCAGCAGTCGACAGTTGTGGGATCAGCCCCAGCATTTT
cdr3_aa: CASSRQLWDQPQHF

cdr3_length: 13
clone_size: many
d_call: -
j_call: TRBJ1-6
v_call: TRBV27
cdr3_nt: TGTGCCAGCAGTTATTCCTATAATTCACCCCTCCACTTT
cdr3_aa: CASSYSYNSPLHF

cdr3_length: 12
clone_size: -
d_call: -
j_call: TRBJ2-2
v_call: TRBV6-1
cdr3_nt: TGTGCCAGCAGGGCTGCTACCGGGGAGCTGTTTTTT
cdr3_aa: CASRAATGELFF

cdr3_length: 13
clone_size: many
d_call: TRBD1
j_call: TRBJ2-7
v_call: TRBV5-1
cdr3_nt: TGCGCCAGCAGCAAAACAGGGGAAGGCGAGCAGTACTTC
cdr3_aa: CASSKTGEGEQYF

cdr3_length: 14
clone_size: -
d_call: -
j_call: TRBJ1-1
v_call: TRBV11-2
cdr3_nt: TGTGCCAGCAGCTTACGTGGGCTCGGGGGGGAAGCTTTCTTT
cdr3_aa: CASSLRGLGGEAFF

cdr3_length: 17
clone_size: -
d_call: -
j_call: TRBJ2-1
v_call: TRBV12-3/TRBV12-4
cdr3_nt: TGTGCCAGCAGTTTATGGCTACCCATCCCTATTTACAATGAGCAGTTCTTC
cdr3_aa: CASSLWLPIPIYNEQFF

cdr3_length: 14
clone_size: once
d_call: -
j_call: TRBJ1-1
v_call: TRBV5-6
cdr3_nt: TGTGCCAGCAGCTTGGCCGACAGTTCCACTGAAGCTTTCTTT
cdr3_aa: CASSLADSSTEAFF

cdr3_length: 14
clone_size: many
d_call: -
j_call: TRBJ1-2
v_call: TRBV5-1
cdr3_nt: TGCGCCAGCAGCTTGGTGTGGGATCAGAAGGGCTACACCTTC
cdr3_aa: CASSLVWDQKGYTF